A selection of T cell receptor beta chains follows, all from one sample in a study of blood T cell repertoires in COVID-19. Assay used: immunoSEQ multiplex PCR; TCRdb lists only in-frame clones, some missing. The sample contains 130,000 or so clones, about 84% of which appear only once. Material for sequencing was peripheral blood. The receptors derive from a man aged 60-69 years with acute or convalescent COVID-19. Both conserved end residues are part of each CDR3. A D gene is named only where the DNA matches it firmly. Clone sizes are given selectively: once, few, many, or a class where the clone is expanded.

D: TRBD1
V: TRBV6-5
J: TRBJ2-2
size: .
DNA: TGTGCCAGTCGGACAGGTCAAAACACCGGGGAGCTGTTTTTT
CDR3: CASRTGQNTGELFF

D: TRBD2
V: TRBV5-1
J: TRBJ2-1
size: once
DNA: TGCGCCAGCAGCTTCGTCAGCGGGAGTGACAATGAGCAGTTCTTC
CDR3: CASSFVSGSDNEQFF

D: .
V: TRBV28
J: TRBJ1-5
size: .
DNA: TGTGCCAGCAGTTTTTTGGACAATAGCAATCAGCCCCAGCATTTT
CDR3: CASSFLDNSNQPQHF

D: TRBD1
V: TRBV30
J: TRBJ2-1
size: .
DNA: TGTGCCGGACAGGGGAGTGGTTACAATGAGCAGTTCTTC
CDR3: CAGQGSGYNEQFF

D: .
V: TRBV28
J: TRBJ2-2
size: .
DNA: TGTGCCAGCAGTTTATTTGGTGGGGACTTGGACGGGGAGCTGTTTTTT
CDR3: CASSLFGGDLDGELFF

D: TRBD2
V: TRBV19
J: TRBJ2-3
size: .
DNA: TGTGCCAGTAGTAAGGCCGGGACTAGCGGGCGCACAGATACGCAGTATTTT
CDR3: CASSKAGTSGRTDTQYF

D: TRBD2
V: TRBV7-9
J: TRBJ2-1
size: .
DNA: TGTGCCAGCAGCTTAGCGTCTAGCGGGAGTGAGCAGTTCTTC
CDR3: CASSLASSGSEQFF

D: TRBD2
V: TRBV29-1
J: TRBJ2-1
size: few
DNA: TGCAGCGTTGGGGAAACTAGCGGTTACAATGAGCAGTTCTTC
CDR3: CSVGETSGYNEQFF

D: .
V: TRBV12-5
J: TRBJ2-3
size: .
DNA: TGTGCTAGTGGTTTGGACAGGGTCACAGATACGCAGTATTTT
CDR3: CASGLDRVTDTQYF

D: TRBD1
V: TRBV11-1
J: TRBJ2-7
size: .
DNA: TGTGCCAGCAGCTTACGGGACAGGGACCACGAGCAGTACTTC
CDR3: CASSLRDRDHEQYF

D: .
V: TRBV28
J: TRBJ2-1
size: .
DNA: TGTGCCAGCAGTTCCGCTAGCAGCTATCGTGGGGATGAGCAGTTCTTC
CDR3: CASSSASSYRGDEQFF

D: TRBD2
V: TRBV28
J: TRBJ2-5
size: .
DNA: TGTGCCAGCAGTTTATGGACTAGCGGAGCCAGTCGGGAGACCCAGTACTTC
CDR3: CASSLWTSGASRETQYF

D: .
V: TRBV30
J: TRBJ1-2
size: few
DNA: TGTGCCTGGAGTGACGCAGGGCTCTATGGCTACACCTTC
CDR3: CAWSDAGLYGYTF

D: TRBD1
V: TRBV28
J: TRBJ1-1
size: .
DNA: TGTGCCAGCAGTTTAGAACAGGGGAATTTTGGAGCTTTCTTT
CDR3: CASSLEQGNFGAFF